A selection of T cell receptor beta chains follows, all from one sample in a study of blood T cell repertoires in COVID-19. TCRdb keeps only in-frame clones here, not all; method: immunoSEQ multiplex PCR. The sample yields about 170,000 clones, roughly four fifths seen once. The specimen was peripheral blood. Every receptor here comes from a woman older than 75 with acute or convalescent COVID-19. The CDR3 runs from the conserved cysteine through the conserved F or W. D genes are given only for firm matches. Size values are once, few and many counts, or a class for expanded clones, and some rows have none.

cdr3_nt,cdr3_aa,d_call,clone_size,v_call,j_call
TGTGCCAGCAGCTTAGGGGGTTCGACTAGCGGGATAAACATTCAGTACTTC,CASSLGGSTSGINIQYF,TRBD2,NA,TRBV11-3,TRBJ2-4
TGTGCCAGTAGTAAAAGGGGCAGTAATTCACCCCTCCACTTT,CASSKRGSNSPLHF,NA,NA,TRBV19,TRBJ1-6
TGCGCCAGCAGCTCCCAACAGGGGCTTAACTACGAGCAGTACTTC,CASSSQQGLNYEQYF,TRBD1,NA,TRBV5-1,TRBJ2-7
TGCGCCAGCAGCTTGGACAGCGGCTATGGCTACACCTTC,CASSLDSGYGYTF,NA,NA,TRBV5-1,TRBJ1-2
TGCGCCAGCAGCCTAGGACAGGGAAGGACTGAAGCTTTCTTT,CASSLGQGRTEAFF,TRBD1,few,TRBV5-1,TRBJ1-1
TGTGCCAGCAGCCTCGACCCCAGCGCAGGAAACACCATATATTTT,CASSLDPSAGNTIYF,NA,NA,TRBV27,TRBJ1-3
TGTGCCAGCAGCCCGATCGGGGGACCCCTGGGCGGTACGCAGTATTTT,CASSPIGGPLGGTQYF,NA,NA,TRBV27,TRBJ2-3
TGTGCCAGCAGCCCCGGACAGGGCCATCAAGAGACCCAGTACTTC,CASSPGQGHQETQYF,TRBD1,few,TRBV11-2,TRBJ2-5
TGTGCCAGCAGCAGGGTAGAAGGAAACACCATATATTTT,CASSRVEGNTIYF,NA,NA,TRBV6-6,TRBJ1-3
TGTGCCAGCAGTGAAAGGGCAGCCGGGAGGAACACTGAAGCTTTCTTT,CASSERAAGRNTEAFF,NA,NA,TRBV2,TRBJ1-1
TGTGCCAGCAGTCGTAGCAGGGGCACAGATACGCAGTATTTT,CASSRSRGTDTQYF,NA,NA,TRBV6-5,TRBJ2-3
TGTGCCACCAGTGAAATTGAGGGTCCCAACTATGGCTACACCTTC,CATSEIEGPNYGYTF,NA,NA,TRBV24-1,TRBJ1-2
TGCAGCGTTGAAGGTCGGAGTAGCGGGTGGTACAATGAGCAGTTCTTC,CSVEGRSSGWYNEQFF,TRBD2,NA,TRBV29-1,TRBJ2-1
TGTGCCAGCAGTTACGAATACGATCGGTCTATTCAGTACTTC,CASSYEYDRSIQYF,NA,NA,TRBV6-5,TRBJ2-4
TGTGCCAGCTCACCAATGTTCGCTAGCGGGAGAGGTGAGCAGTTCTTC,CASSPMFASGRGEQFF,TRBD2,NA,TRBV18,TRBJ2-1
TGCGCCAGCAGCTTGGTTTGGACTAGCCTTACCGGGGAGCTGTTTTTT,CASSLVWTSLTGELFF,TRBD2,few,TRBV5-1,TRBJ2-2
TGCGCCAGACCTCGACAGGGCCTAGCTGAAAAACTGTTTTTT,CARPRQGLAEKLFF,TRBD1,few,TRBV10-1,TRBJ1-4
TGCAGCGGGGACAGGGGGGGAGGCGAGACCCAGTACTTC,CSGDRGGGETQYF,TRBD1,NA,TRBV29-1,TRBJ2-5
TGTGCCAGCAGTTACTCTCTAGCGGGAGGTCGTAATGAGCAGTTCTTC,CASSYSLAGGRNEQFF,TRBD2,NA,TRBV6-5,TRBJ2-1
TGCAGCGTTGAAGATCCCCAGGACAGGGAAGGCAAGGCTTTCTTT,CSVEDPQDREGKAFF,TRBD1,NA,TRBV29-1,TRBJ1-1
TGTGCCAGCAGTGAAGCGCTTCGGCAGGCTGGGGCCAACGTCCTGACTTTC,CASSEALRQAGANVLTF,NA,NA,TRBV6-1,TRBJ2-6
TGTGCCATCAGTACTACCGGGACAGTACGCACCGGGGAGCTGTTTTTT,CAISTTGTVRTGELFF,TRBD1,few,TRBV10-3,TRBJ2-2
TGCGCCAGCAGCTTGGCCGGGGGACAGGGCCCCTACAATGAGCAGTTCTTC,CASSLAGGQGPYNEQFF,TRBD1,NA,TRBV5-1,TRBJ2-1
TGCGCCAGCAGCCTTCAGGCGTTGGGGGGTCCGATCAATGAGCAGTTCTTC,CASSLQALGGPINEQFF,NA,NA,TRBV4-1,TRBJ2-1
TGTGCCACCAGCAGGGGACAGGGGACATTAGGGGCTTTCTTT,CATSRGQGTLGAFF,TRBD1,once,TRBV15,TRBJ1-1
TGTGCCAGCAGTTTAGAAGGGGGCAACACTGAAGCTTTCTTT,CASSLEGGNTEAFF,TRBD1,NA,TRBV28,TRBJ1-1
TGTGCCAGCAGCTTGGCCCAAACAGGGGCATACTATGGCTACACCTTC,CASSLAQTGAYYGYTF,TRBD1,NA,TRBV5-5,TRBJ1-2
TGTGCCAGCAGATTCAGGGACACTGCAACTAATGAAAAACTGTTTTTT,CASRFRDTATNEKLFF,NA,NA,TRBV6-6,TRBJ1-4
TGCGCCAGCAGCCTGGAGGGGGGGGAGTGGAATGAGCAGTTCTTC,CASSLEGGEWNEQFF,NA,NA,TRBV4-3,TRBJ2-1
TGTGCCAGCAGCTCTACACCGGGACAGGGGTCCTACAATGAGCAGTTCTTC,CASSSTPGQGSYNEQFF,TRBD1,NA,TRBV7-2,TRBJ2-1
TGTGCCAGCAGCGTAGGGACTAGCGGGAGCAATGAGCAGTTCTTC,CASSVGTSGSNEQFF,TRBD2,NA,TRBV9,TRBJ2-1
TGTGCTAGTGGTTCGGGGACAGGGTATAATTCACCCCTCCACTTT,CASGSGTGYNSPLHF,TRBD1,NA,TRBV12-5,TRBJ1-6
TGTGCCAGCAGCCCCGACCTTGGGAGAGTTGAAGCTTTCTTT,CASSPDLGRVEAFF,NA,NA,TRBV7-8,TRBJ1-1
TGCAGTGTCCGGGAGGGTAGTGAGCAGTTCTTC,CSVREGSEQFF,TRBD2,NA,TRBV20-1,TRBJ2-1
TGTGCCAGCAGCCGGAGAAATACAGGGGCCCGAAAGCTTAATTCACCCCTCCACTTT,CASSRRNTGARKLNSPLHF,TRBD1,once,TRBV3-1/TRBV3-2,TRBJ1-6
TGTGCCAGCAGCCAACCTCCGGTCGGGGTCCCGTTCTTC,CASSQPPVGVPFF,NA,NA,TRBV5-4,TRBJ2-1
TGTGCCAGCAGCATCCCAGACAGGGCTGAGCTAGCCAAAAACATTCAGTACTTC,CASSIPDRAELAKNIQYF,TRBD1,NA,TRBV7-2,TRBJ2-4
TGTGCCAGCAGTTCCCCAGGTCGAGGCCGAGGGAGCACCGGGGAGCTGTTTTTT,CASSSPGRGRGSTGELFF,NA,NA,TRBV28,TRBJ2-2
TGTGCCAGCAGCAAAAATAGGGTCAGGGGTCTGGTTGTAGAGCAGTACTTC,CASSKNRVRGLVVEQYF,NA,many,TRBV7-6,TRBJ2-7
TGCAGCGTTGGCCACGGGGGGAATAATGAAAAACTGTTTTTT,CSVGHGGNNEKLFF,NA,NA,TRBV29-1,TRBJ1-4
TGTGCCAGTAGTATGGACAGGGCCAACACCATATATTTT,CASSMDRANTIYF,TRBD1,NA,TRBV19,TRBJ1-3
TGTGCCAGCAGTTACATTCCGGGAGGGCCTATTTACGAGCAGTACTTC,CASSYIPGGPIYEQYF,TRBD2,NA,TRBV6-5,TRBJ2-7
TGTGCCAGCAGCTTAGACCAGGGGTCGCAGTATTTT,CASSLDQGSQYF,NA,NA,TRBV11-3,TRBJ2-3
TGTGCCAGCAGACCCACAAGGACAAACACTGAAGCTTTCTTT,CASRPTRTNTEAFF,NA,NA,TRBV6-5,TRBJ1-1
TGCGCCAGCAGGGCTAGCGGGGGCACAGATACGCAGTATTTT,CASRASGGTDTQYF,TRBD2,NA,TRBV10-2,TRBJ2-3
TGCGCCAGCAGCGGTCAGGGCCTAAAGGACACTGAAGCTTTCTTT,CASSGQGLKDTEAFF,NA,NA,TRBV5-1,TRBJ1-1